The clone carrying this TCR beta chain was counted a few times. Its antigen is not identified. The sample originates from a study of CD8 T cells in ankylosing spondylitis. Study findings and constraints: Relatively rare in peripheral blood, disease-linked clones were also CD8+. What appeared characteristic of ankylosing spondylitis blood was a TCR beta motif of eight highly homologous variants.

This CDR3 contains 17 residues. J was trimmed by 5 bases and V by 2 bases; bases with no gene match: 9. Germline V lookup: CDR1 SGDLS, CDR2 YYNGEE. TCR beta libraries were made by quantitative 5'-RACE with molecular barcodes. TCRdb redid the calling of the 5' RACE reads with MiXCR, one entry per CDR3 protein. The sample consists of about 400,000 distinct CDR3 sequences, approximately 20% of them appearing once. Input material: blood, either unsorted or a sorted T cell fraction (not recorded which). V gene TRBV9 combines with J gene TRBJ2-3; 12 bases align to TRBD2. The receptor's source is a male donor with ankylosing spondylitis. The DNA for the CDR3 is TGTGCCAGCAGCGTTTCTCTAGCGGGAGGGACCGGAGATACGCAGTATTTT. Translating gives CASSVSLAGGTGDTQYF.